Listed here is a single TCR beta chain. The assay was immunoSEQ multiplex PCR, and TCRdb's table has in-frame clones only and misses some. The repertoire holds a few hundred thousand clones, with more than 75% as singletons. This entry is derived from a study of blood T cell repertoires in COVID-19. This CDR3 has 14 residues. CDR1 is LNHDA, CDR2 SQIVND, per germline (reference sequence). V was cut by 6 bases and J by 1 base, with 10 bases left in between. The chain combines TRBV19 with TRBJ1-5, with D tentatively TRBD1 (6 bases). This clonotype was obtained from a woman in her 50s with acute or convalescent COVID-19. The sequenced sample consisted of peripheral blood. Here the CDR3 DNA reads TGTGCCAGTAGGAATACAGGGAGCAATCAGCCCCAGCATTTT. This gives the protein CASRNTGSNQPQHF.